Below, 18 T cell receptor beta chains from the same sample are listed, as sequenced in a study of T cells in localized non-small cell lung cancer. Sequenced by immunoSEQ multiplex PCR; TCRdb stores in-frame clones only, minus some. The sample has 75,000 to 90,000 clones, approximately 84% seen once. The material was peripheral blood, obtained before any cancer treatment. These receptors were collected from a man aged 35 to 69 with stage I lung adenocarcinoma.

The rearrangement uses TRBV19 and TRBJ2-7; a weak D match, TRBD2 (5 bases). The length of the CDR3 is 13 residues. Per the germline V gene, CDR1 is LNHDA and CDR2 is SQIVND (reference sequence). The V and J ends lost 7 bases and 3 bases respectively, with 13 bases between them. The CDR3 bases are TGTGCCAGTAAAAGGAGCGGATTCTACGAGCAGTACTTC. As protein: CASKRSGFYEQYF.

The J gene is TRBJ1-2, the V gene TRBV19; 7 bases line up with TRBD1. This CDR3 spans 13 amino acids. Germline V gene sequence: CDR1 LNHDA, CDR2 SQIVND (reference sequence). With V trimmed by 6 bases and J by 3 bases, 4 bases remained unmatched. This chain's CDR3 is CASSWGTDYGYTF. CDR3 nucleotides: TGTGCCAGTAGCTGGGGGACAGACTATGGCTACACCTTC.

CDR3 nucleotide sequence: TGTGCCAGCAGCTCCCCAGGGACGGCTAACACTGAAGCTTTCTTT. This encodes CASSSPGTANTEAFF. The chain has TRBV5-6 and TRBJ1-1, with D possibly matching TRBD1 (5 bases). V lost 3 bases and J 2 bases, leaving 14 bases between the germline ends. Germline values: CDR1 SGHDT, CDR2 YYEEEE. The length of the CDR3 is 15 residues.

The gene calls are TRBV2 and TRBJ2-3; weak D call: TRBD1 (5 bases). This CDR3 comprises 14 residues. In germline, CDR1 is SNHLY, CDR2 FYNNEI. Trimming removed 6 bases from V and 2 bases from J, with 12 bases in between. For the CDR3, the DNA is TGTGCCAGCAGGAGGACAAGCTCCACAGATACGCAGTATTTT. Amino acid sequence: CASRRTSSTDTQYF. Supplemented by reference TRBV2 and TRBJ2-3, the full variable domain reads EPEVTQTPSHQVTQMGQEVILRCVPISNHLYFYWYRQILGQKVEFLVSFYNNEISEKSEIFDDQFSVERPDGSNFTLKIRSTKLEDSAMYFCASRRTSSTDTQYFGPGTRLTVL.

This clone was counted a single time. In DNA form, the CDR3 reads TGTGCCAGCGGATTACGAACAGAGCCAACTAATGAAAAACTGTTTTTT. It specifies CASGLRTEPTNEKLFF. The rearrangement joins TRBV28 to TRBJ1-4; D remains unclear. The CDR3 loop spans 16 amino acids. Trimming removed 8 bases from V and 0 bases from J, with 16 bases in between. CDR1 MDHEN and CDR2 SYDVKM come from the germline V gene.

The chain is built from TRBV21-1 and TRBJ2-1; TRBD1, the table's D call, was not compared with the DNA. TRBV21-1 is recorded as a pseudogene. The CDR3 totals 16 residues. CDR3 loop: CASTDGTGDRVDEQFF. In DNA, the CDR3 is TGTGCCAGCACGGACGGGACAGGGGATAGGGTCGATGAGCAGTTCTTC.

The gene calls are TRBV5-4 and TRBJ2-7; 12 bases are a match to TRBD2. This CDR3 contains 16 residues. V dropped 4 bases and J dropped 2; count of bases not matched to a gene: 7. CDR1 is SGHNT and CDR2 is YYREEE in the germline V gene (reference sequence). The CDR3 nucleotides read TGTGCCAGCAGCCTTCCCGGACTAGCGGGACCCTACGAGCAGTACTTC. Translated, it gives CASSLPGLAGPYEQYF.

The genes are TRBV27 and TRBJ2-5, with 8 bases lining up with TRBD1. With 5 bases clipped from V and 5 bases from J, the junction kept 7 bases outside the gene matches. This CDR3 has 14 amino acids. Germline CDR1 is MNHEY and CDR2 is SMNVEV (reference sequence). The CDR3 DNA reads TGTGCCAGCAGTCCCGACAGGGGACGGGAGACCCAGTACTTC. It codes for CASSPDRGRETQYF.

V and J are TRBV7-9 and TRBJ2-2, with 10 bases that match TRBD1. Trimming took 5 bases from V and 5 from J; bases not matched to a gene: 5. The CDR3 runs to 15 residues. Germline V lookup: CDR1 SEHNR, CDR2 FQNEAQ (reference sequence). CDR3 loop: CASSAGQGTTGELFF. The CDR3 DNA sequence: TGTGCCAGCAGCGCGGGACAGGGGACGACCGGGGAGCTGTTTTTT.

This clone occurred once. This chain uses TRBV4-1 with TRBJ1-5, with D unresolved. Germline CDR1 is MGHRA and CDR2 is YSYEKL. This CDR3 comprises 15 residues. The V end was cut by 0 bases, the J end by 2 bases, with 8 bases between. CDR3 protein: CASSQDWGGNQPQHF. The CDR3 region has the DNA TGCGCCAGCAGCCAAGATTGGGGAGGCAATCAGCCCCAGCATTTT.

The J gene is TRBJ2-1, the V gene TRBV9; the match to TRBD2 covers 7 bases. The germline gives CDR1 SGDLS, CDR2 YYNGEE. This CDR3 spans 16 amino acids. Trimming cost V 4 bases and J 2 bases; bases outside gene matches: 9. The CDR3 loop is CASSFGPGGTYNEQFF. CDR3 DNA sequence: TGTGCCAGCAGCTTTGGACCGGGAGGAACCTACAATGAGCAGTTCTTC.

The chain recombines TRBV4-1 with TRBJ1-2, with D possibly matching TRBD1 (5 bases). Germline V gene lookup returns CDR1 MGHRA and CDR2 YSYEKL. V was clipped by 3 bases and J by 6 bases, with 11 bases between them. The CDR3 extends over 13 amino acids. CDR3 protein: CASSQGRENGYTF. DNA of the CDR3: TGCGCCAGCAGCCAGGGCAGGGAAAATGGCTACACCTTC.

The genes are TRBV10-1 and TRBJ2-7; a possible D gene is TRBD2 (6 bases). This CDR3 is 15 amino acids long. The germline V and J ends were trimmed by 0 bases and 3 bases, with 12 bases remaining between them. Germline values: CDR1 WNHNN, CDR2 SYGVQD (reference sequence). CDR3 sequence (DNA): TGCGCCAGCAGTGAGTCGATAGGAGGGAGCTACGAGCAGTACTTC. Translating gives CASSESIGGSYEQYF.

The chain joins TRBV4-1 to TRBJ2-7; 14 nucleotides line up with TRBD2. Trimming at V came to 0 bases and at J to 4 bases, leaving 11 bases not matched to a gene. CDR1 and CDR2 (germline): MGHRA, YSYEKL. The CDR3 is 19 amino acids. The CDR3 nucleotides read TGCGCCAGCAGCCAAGACCGACCCGGGACTAGCGGGAGTAGGTACGAGCAGTACTTC. Protein: CASSQDRPGTSGSRYEQYF.

This clone was seen more than once but under ten times. The rearrangement links TRBV30 to TRBJ1-1; 9 nucleotides align to TRBD1. CDR3 length: 12 amino acids. Germline values: CDR1 GTSNPN, CDR2 SVGIG (reference sequence). V gave up 3 bases and J gave up 7 bases; unmatched junction bases: 3. CDR3: CAWRTGGLEAFF. The CDR3 DNA sequence: TGTGCCTGGAGGACAGGGGGTCTTGAAGCTTTCTTT.

The table lists this clone with a count of one. The chain links TRBV5-1 to TRBJ1-2, with TRBD1 as a possible D gene (6 bases). CDR3 length: 14 residues. V lost 2 bases to trimming and J lost 4 bases, with 12 bases between them. Germline CDR1 SGHRS, CDR2 YFSETQ. The CDR3 region is CASSFGQSIYGYTF. The DNA of the CDR3 is TGCGCCAGCAGCTTCGGACAGTCCATCTATGGCTACACCTTC. Based on the CDR3 plus reference TRBV5-1 and TRBJ1-2, the full variable domain is KAGVTQTPRYLIKTRGQQVTLSCSPISGHRSVSWYQQTPGQGLQFLFEYFSETQRNKGNFPGRFSGRQFSNSRSEMNVSTLELGDSALYLCASSFGQSIYGYTFGSGTRLTVV.

The V and J genes are TRBV30 and TRBJ1-3; no clear D. This CDR3 is 12 amino acids long. V lost 2 bases to trimming and J lost 0 bases, with 2 bases between them. Germline loops: CDR1 GTSNPN, CDR2 SVGIG (reference sequence). CDR3 protein: CAWSPSGNTIYF. The CDR3 region has the DNA TGTGCCTGGAGTCCCTCTGGAAACACCATATATTTT.

This clone is deemed medium-sized. The CDR3 loop is CASSQDGTGAGEQYF. The DNA of the CDR3 is TGCGCCAGCAGCCAAGATGGGACAGGGGCGGGCGAGCAGTACTTC. J is TRBJ2-7 and V is TRBV4-1; 10 bases match TRBD1. CDR3 size: 15 residues. Germline CDR1 MGHRA, CDR2 YSYEKL. V was clipped by 0 bases and J by 6 bases; unmatched bases: 5.